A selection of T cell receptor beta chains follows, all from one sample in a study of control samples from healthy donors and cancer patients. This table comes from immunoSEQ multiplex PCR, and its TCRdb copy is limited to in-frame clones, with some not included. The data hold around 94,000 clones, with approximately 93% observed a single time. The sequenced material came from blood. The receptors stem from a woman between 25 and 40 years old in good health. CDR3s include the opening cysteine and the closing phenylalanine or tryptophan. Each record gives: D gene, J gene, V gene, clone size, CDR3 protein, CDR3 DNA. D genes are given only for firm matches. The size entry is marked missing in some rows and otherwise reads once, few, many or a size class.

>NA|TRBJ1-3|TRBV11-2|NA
CASSDGPGATGNTIYF
TGTGCCAGCAGCGACGGCCCGGGGGCAACGGGAAACACCATATATTTT
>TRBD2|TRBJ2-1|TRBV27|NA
CASSSGTIYNEQFF
TGTGCCAGCAGTTCCGGGACTATCTACAATGAGCAGTTCTTC
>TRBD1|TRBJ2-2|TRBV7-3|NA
CASSFRTGGDTGELFF
TGTGCCAGCAGCTTCCGGACAGGTGGCGACACCGGGGAGCTGTTTTTT
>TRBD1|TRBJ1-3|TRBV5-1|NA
CASSPYQPPGQGSGNTIYF
TGCGCCAGCAGTCCCTATCAACCCCCGGGACAGGGGTCTGGAAACACCATATATTTT
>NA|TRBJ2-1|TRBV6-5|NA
CASRSPSGGFF
TGTGCCAGCAGATCGCCCTCCGGCGGGTTCTTC
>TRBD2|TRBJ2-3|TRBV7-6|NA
CASSFRAGGPTDTQYF
TGTGCCAGCAGCTTTAGAGCGGGAGGGCCGACAGATACGCAGTATTTT
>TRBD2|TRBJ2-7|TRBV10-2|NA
CASSHQLAGSYEQYF
TGCGCCAGCAGCCACCAACTAGCGGGGTCCTACGAGCAGTACTTC
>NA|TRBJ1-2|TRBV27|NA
CASSLFAFDGYTF
TGTGCCAGCAGTTTGTTCGCCTTCGATGGCTACACCTTC
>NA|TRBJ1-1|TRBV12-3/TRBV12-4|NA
CASSLQVHTEAFF
TGTGCCAGCAGTTTACAGGTCCACACTGAAGCTTTCTTT
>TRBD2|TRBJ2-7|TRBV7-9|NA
CASSPSQREGTYEQYF
TGTGCCAGCAGCCCCTCGCAGCGGGAGGGGACCTACGAGCAGTACTTC
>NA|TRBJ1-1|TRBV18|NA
CASSPSNRITEAFF
TGTGCCAGCTCACCTTCGAACCGTATAACTGAAGCTTTCTTT
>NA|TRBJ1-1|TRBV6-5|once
CASSLWGTNTEAFF
TGTGCCAGCAGTTTATGGGGTACGAACACTGAAGCTTTCTTT
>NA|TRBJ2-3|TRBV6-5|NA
CASSLLSGGTDTQYF
TGTGCCAGCAGTCTGTTAAGTGGAGGCACAGATACGCAGTATTTT
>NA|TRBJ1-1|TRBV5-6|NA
CASSLFRQGGITEAFF
TGTGCCAGCAGCTTGTTCCGGCAAGGGGGTATAACTGAAGCTTTCTTT
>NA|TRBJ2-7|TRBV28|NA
CASRLDGGMNEQYF
TGTGCCAGCAGGCTTGATGGGGGCATGAACGAGCAGTACTTC
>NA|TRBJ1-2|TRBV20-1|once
CSADLNYGYTF
TGCAGTGCTGACCTTAACTATGGCTACACCTTC
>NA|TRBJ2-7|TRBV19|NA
CASSPVGFGEQYF
TGTGCCAGTAGTCCAGTAGGGTTCGGGGAGCAGTACTTC
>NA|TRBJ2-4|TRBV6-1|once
CASSEPTSGGDIQYF
TGTGCCAGCAGTGAACCGACCTCGGGTGGGGACATTCAGTACTTC
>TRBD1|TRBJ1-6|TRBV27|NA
CASSLGQGLDSPLHF
TGTGCCAGCAGTTTAGGACAGGGTTTGGATTCACCCCTCCACTTT
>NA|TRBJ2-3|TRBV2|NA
CASSGQADTQYF
TGTGCCAGCAGTGGACAGGCGGATACGCAGTATTTT
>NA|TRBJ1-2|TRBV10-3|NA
CAISQGLGYGYTF
TGTGCCATCAGTCAGGGGCTAGGATATGGCTACACCTTC
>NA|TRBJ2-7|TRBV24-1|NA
CATSDTRASYEQYF
TGTGCCACCAGTGACACAAGGGCCTCCTACGAGCAGTACTTC
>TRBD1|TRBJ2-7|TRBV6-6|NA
CASIDRGYDYEQYF
TGTGCCAGCATCGACAGGGGCTACGACTACGAGCAGTACTTC
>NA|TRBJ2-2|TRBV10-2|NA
CASNRDTPNTGELFF
TGCGCCAGCAACAGGGACACTCCGAACACCGGGGAGCTGTTTTTT
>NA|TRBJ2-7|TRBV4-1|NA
CASSQVGAGSSYEQYF
TGCGCCAGCAGCCAAGTCGGGGCAGGATCCTCCTACGAGCAGTACTTC
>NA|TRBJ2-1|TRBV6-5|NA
CASSLYNEQFF
TGTGCCAGCAGCCTATACAATGAGCAGTTCTTC
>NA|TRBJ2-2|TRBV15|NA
CATSRDKGFPGELFF
TGTGCCACCAGCAGAGATAAAGGCTTCCCCGGGGAGCTGTTTTTT
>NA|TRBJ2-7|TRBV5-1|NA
CASSLSVDRTSYEQYF
TGCGCCAGCAGCTTATCTGTCGACAGGACCTCGTACGAGCAGTACTTC